The rows below give T cell receptor beta chains drawn from one sample of a study of blood T cell repertoires in COVID-19. Repertoires were generated with immunoSEQ multiplex PCR, while TCRdb's copy carries only in-frame clones and drops some. The sample has over 55,000 clones; roughly 85% are singletons. Sample: peripheral blood. The receptors originated from an elderly woman with acute or convalescent COVID-19. Each CDR3 is given with its conserved first and last residue. A D gene is named only where the DNA matches it firmly. Not all rows give a size; the values are once, few, many and, for expanded clones, a class.

>TRBD1|once|TRBV28|TRBJ1-2
CASSVSGGAGVYTF
TGTGCCAGCAGTGTCTCAGGGGGCGCAGGGGTCTACACCTTC
>TRBD1|.|TRBV5-1|TRBJ1-1
CASSFRQGNMNTEAFF
TGCGCCAGCAGCTTCCGACAGGGGAACATGAACACTGAAGCTTTCTTT
>TRBD2|.|TRBV7-9|TRBJ2-1
CASSLGTSGYNEQFF
TGTGCCAGCAGCCTCGGGACTAGCGGATACAATGAGCAGTTCTTC
>TRBD1|once|TRBV19|TRBJ2-2
CASHRGRSTGELFF
TGTGCCAGCCACAGGGGGCGAAGCACCGGGGAGCTGTTTTTT
>TRBD1|.|TRBV19|TRBJ1-2
CASSPRDSFYGYTF
TGTGCCAGTAGTCCCCGGGACAGCTTCTATGGCTACACCTTC
>TRBD1|many|TRBV27|TRBJ1-1
CASSSFLGQGNTEAFF
TGTGCCAGCAGTTCTTTCTTGGGACAGGGAAACACTGAAGCTTTCTTT
>TRBD1|.|TRBV6-6|TRBJ1-2
CASSYDQGGIYGYTF
TGTGCCAGCAGTTACGACCAGGGGGGAATCTATGGCTACACCTTC
>.|.|TRBV5-4|TRBJ2-5
CASRRADSGETQYF
TGTGCCAGCAGGCGGGCCGATTCGGGAGAGACCCAGTACTTC
>.|few|TRBV27|TRBJ1-6
CASSLFTGGGSNSPLHF
TGTGCCAGCAGTTTATTTACGGGGGGGGGAAGTAATTCACCCCTCCACTTT
>TRBD1|.|TRBV19|TRBJ2-5
CASSPLDREKGETQYF
TGTGCCAGTAGTCCCTTGGACAGGGAGAAGGGAGAGACCCAGTACTTC
>.|.|TRBV28|TRBJ1-3
CASSLAVPTGNTIYF
TGTGCCAGCAGTTTGGCAGTCCCCACTGGAAACACCATATATTTT
>.|.|TRBV24-1|TRBJ2-1
CATRAGTAGGDEQFF
TGTGCCACCAGAGCCGGGACAGCCGGCGGGGATGAGCAGTTCTTC
>.|.|TRBV25-1|TRBJ1-5
CASRAQGENQPQHF
TGTGCCAGCAGGGCCCAGGGTGAGAATCAGCCCCAGCATTTT
>.|.|TRBV29-1|TRBJ1-1
CSVGRGGTEAFF
TGCAGCGTTGGGAGGGGTGGCACTGAAGCTTTCTTT
>.|.|TRBV11-2|TRBJ1-1
CASSLDVIQREAFF
TGTGCCAGCAGCTTAGACGTAATACAAAGAGAAGCTTTCTTT
>TRBD1|.|TRBV2|TRBJ2-3
CASSGWQGATDTQYF
TGTGCCAGCAGTGGTTGGCAGGGGGCCACAGATACGCAGTATTTT
>.|once|TRBV9|TRBJ1-1
CASSVGSPGELVNTEAFF
TGTGCCAGCAGCGTAGGAAGCCCGGGGGAGCTCGTGAACACTGAAGCTTTCTTT
>TRBD2|once|TRBV27|TRBJ2-7
CASSPGLAGSYEQYF
TGTGCCAGCAGCCCCGGACTAGCAGGCTCCTACGAGCAGTACTTC
>TRBD2|.|TRBV14|TRBJ2-1
CASSLFPGTSRVRNEQFF
TGTGCCAGCAGCCTATTCCCTGGGACTAGCCGTGTTCGCAATGAGCAGTTCTTC
>.|.|TRBV18|TRBJ2-5
CASSPRGETQYF
TGTGCCAGCTCACCAAGGGGAGAGACCCAGTACTTC
>.|.|TRBV19|TRBJ1-5
CASSIDGLMGNQPQHF
TGTGCCAGTAGTATAGACGGTCTCATGGGCAATCAGCCCCAGCATTTT
>.|.|TRBV5-1|TRBJ1-4
CASSLAGGGRTNEKLFF
TGCGCCAGCAGCTTGGCCGGCGGGGGTAGGACTAATGAAAAACTGTTTTTT
>.|.|TRBV5-1|TRBJ1-1
CASSFTVNTEAFF
TGCGCCAGCAGCTTTACAGTGAACACTGAAGCTTTCTTT
>TRBD2|.|TRBV9|TRBJ2-2
CASSVKAAGGATGELFF
TGTGCCAGCAGCGTCAAGGCGGCGGGAGGAGCCACCGGGGAGCTGTTTTTT
>TRBD1|.|TRBV6-5|TRBJ1-2
CASRLDGQVPGYTF
TGTGCCAGCAGACTAGACGGACAGGTGCCAGGCTACACCTTC
>TRBD2|.|TRBV9|TRBJ2-7
CASSVDVAGYYEQYF
TGTGCCAGCAGCGTAGACGTAGCGGGGTACTACGAGCAGTACTTC
>.|.|TRBV7-8|TRBJ2-3
CASSLGRGTDTQYF
TGTGCCAGCAGCTTAGGACGGGGCACAGATACGCAGTATTTT
>.|.|TRBV6-5|TRBJ2-1
CASAGDSNNEQFF
TGTGCCAGCGCGGGCGACTCAAACAATGAGCAGTTCTTC
>TRBD2|.|TRBV10-1|TRBJ2-1
CASSVASGRSGNEQFF
TGCGCCAGCAGTGTGGCTAGCGGGAGGTCAGGGAATGAGCAGTTCTTC
>TRBD1|once|TRBV28|TRBJ1-1
CASSFPGAGGTEAFF
TGTGCCAGCAGTTTTCCAGGGGCAGGGGGCACTGAAGCTTTCTTT
>.|.|TRBV21-1|TRBJ2-1
CASSKSGLAVSYNEQFF
TGTGCCAGCAGCAAATCTGGACTAGCGGTCTCCTACAATGAGCAGTTCTTC
>.|.|TRBV7-2|TRBJ2-3
CASAYADTQYF
TGTGCCAGCGCCTATGCAGATACGCAGTATTTT
>TRBD1|.|TRBV5-4|TRBJ2-1
CASSPRTGNNNEQFF
TGTGCCAGCAGCCCTCGGACAGGGAATAACAATGAGCAGTTCTTC
>TRBD1|.|TRBV19|TRBJ1-1
CASSIGTGRRMNTEAFF
TGTGCCAGTAGTATCGGGACAGGGAGGAGGATGAACACTGAAGCTTTCTTT
>.|.|TRBV12-5|TRBJ2-3
CASGLGSATDTQYF
TGTGCTAGTGGTTTGGGTAGCGCAACAGATACGCAGTATTTT
>.|.|TRBV3-1/TRBV3-2|TRBJ2-7
CASSQDRMGVKREQYF
TGTGCCAGCAGCCAAGATCGAATGGGAGTCAAGCGCGAGCAGTACTTC
>.|.|TRBV2|TRBJ2-2
CASREGPMNTGELFF
TGTGCCAGCAGAGAGGGTCCCATGAACACCGGGGAGCTGTTTTTT
>.|once|TRBV28|TRBJ2-7
CASTNSGTPTYEQYF
TGTGCCAGCACCAACTCCGGGACACCAACCTACGAGCAGTACTTC
>.|few|TRBV14|TRBJ2-2
CASSQSMGGTGELFF
TGTGCCAGCAGCCAATCGATGGGGGGCACCGGGGAGCTGTTTTTT